This T cell receptor (beta chain) was found in a study of shared clonotypes between healthy human individuals (dated by TCRdb to the early 2020s). Notes on the research overall: A couple of women and a few men aged 18 to 49 years were included in the cohort. Libraries were prepared and TCR repertoires were sequenced by different laboratories using diverse techniques, in order to increase sequencing depth and limit assay-specific biases. Each donor's leukapheresis produced roughly between about 0.85 and 10 billion PBMCs. To estimate repertoire size and how much clonotypes are shared between individuals, the study performed deep sequencing of blood TCR repertoires from about 5 healthy adults. For each donor, CD4 naive and CD4 memory were each run on three plates, CD8 naive on two plates, and CD8 memory on one plate. What the authors observed across the whole study: When several donors were compared, the shared fraction of clonotypes was roughly 4.8% for naive CD4, around 3.6% for naive CD8, 2% to 2.5% for memory CD4, and 0.4% for memory CD8. Pairwise subsampling indicated that sequencing depth was expected to affect the degree of clonotype sharing among donors. Rarefaction of sorted-subset datasets indicated incomplete sequencing despite the large sequencing depth. Estimated clonotype richness was generally larger for naive than for memory subsets. Sampling was restricted to blood, and TCR repertoires in tissues likely differ from the TCR repertoires found in blood. Compared with non-shared clonotypes, the clonotypes found in all four sorted-subset donors had higher generation probabilities. Because the study included only a small number of donors, the genetic and exposure-history diversity represented was limited.

TCR CDR3 regions were amplified from genomic DNA by multiplex PCR using the deep immunoSEQ assay. Genomic DNA extracted from each cell subset was distributed evenly over all wells of several immunoSEQ 96-well plates, and each plate served as one replicate. For sorted subsets, about 200 ng genomic DNA, equal to tens of thousands of T cell genomes, was loaded into each replicate PCR. Purified libraries were quantified with a Qubit 3.0 fluorometer, sized on a Bioanalyzer 2100, and re-quantified with the KAPA Library Quantification kit. Every immunoSEQ 96-well plate was sequenced on a separate single-read 150-cycle Illumina NextSeq 550 flow cell. The study's own analysis went as follows. Because only junctional sequences without quality scores were contained in the immunoSEQ output, filtering matching that applied to full-length reads could not be performed. Sequences were annotated with PyIR, a Python wrapper for IgBLAST v1.9, and V/J genes and CDR3 were assigned using IMGT germline references. Any read was removed if the V/J assignment was weak (E-value above 1e-6), the CDR3 was missing, or the read contained stop codons, out-of-frame junctions, or ambiguous translated residues. V3J clonotypes were defined as sequences sharing the same inferred V gene, J gene, and CDR3 amino acid sequence. Percentage overlap between repertoires was computed as shared unique clonotypes divided by the size of the smaller repertoire. Repertoire richness was assessed with RTK rarefaction, the Chao1 estimator, and Recon v2.1 estimates of unobserved clonotypes. For all TCRbeta clonotypes obtained by the gDNA method from four donors, generation probabilities were computed with OLGA. TCRdb carries this immuneACCESS record with in-frame sequences only. Its versions omit some clonotypes, under half of them owing to an unresolved V gene in the studies checked, with the rest unexplained. Clonal size and the V and J genes are those of that table, whereas D and trimming came from the DNA. A total of roughly 2.5 million clones appear in this sample, about 92% of them only once. The ten largest make up over 0.12% of the sample.

Donors were healthy HIV-negative adults with no recently reported acute infections or vaccinations. Every donor was a Caucasian adult residing in Nashville, Tennessee, USA. CD4+ T cells were enriched by magnetic negative selection; naive cells were then positively selected on CD45RA, and the negative fraction formed the memory subset. Blood was collected by leukapheresis, and PBMCs were isolated by Ficoll-Histopaque density gradient centrifugation and then cryopreserved in liquid nitrogen vapor phase. Analytical flow cytometry was used to check the purity and quantity of every magnetically sorted T cell population. From each sorted fraction, genomic DNA was isolated and quantified by UV absorbance on a Nanodrop 2000c. The sample holds a few counts of this clone. Its antigen target is currently unknown. No base quality values were provided; no much bigger clone lies one nucleotide off. Per the germline V gene, SNHLY is the CDR1 and FYNNEI is the CDR2. The CDR3 sequence holds 12 residues, the cysteine and phenylalanine included. Only the CDR3 region is kept as DNA, spanning 36 bases read in frame from base 1. Deletion took 7 bases off V and 4 bases off J, with a span of 10 bases between the germline ends.

Sequencing input: naive CD4+ T cells sorted from blood. The cell subset or site label of this sample denotes: CD45RA+ positively selected. The sequence is built from TRBV2 and TRBJ1-2; the best D guess is TRBD1, with 5 bases matching. This clonotype was sampled from a man younger than 30 in good health. The nucleotide sequence is TGTGCCAGCACCCCCGACAGCTATGGCTACACCTTC. It translates as CASTPDSYGYTF.